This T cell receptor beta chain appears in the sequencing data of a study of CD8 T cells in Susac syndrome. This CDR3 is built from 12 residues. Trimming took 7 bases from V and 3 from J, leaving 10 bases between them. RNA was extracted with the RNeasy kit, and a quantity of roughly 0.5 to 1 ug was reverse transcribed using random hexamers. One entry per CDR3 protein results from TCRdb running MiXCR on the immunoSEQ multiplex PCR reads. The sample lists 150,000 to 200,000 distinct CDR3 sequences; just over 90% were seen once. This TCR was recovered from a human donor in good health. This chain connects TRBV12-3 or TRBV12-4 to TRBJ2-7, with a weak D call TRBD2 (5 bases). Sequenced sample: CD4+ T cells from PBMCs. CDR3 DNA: TGTGCCAGCACTCCCCGGGACTACGAGCAGTACTTC. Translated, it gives CASTPRDYEQYF.